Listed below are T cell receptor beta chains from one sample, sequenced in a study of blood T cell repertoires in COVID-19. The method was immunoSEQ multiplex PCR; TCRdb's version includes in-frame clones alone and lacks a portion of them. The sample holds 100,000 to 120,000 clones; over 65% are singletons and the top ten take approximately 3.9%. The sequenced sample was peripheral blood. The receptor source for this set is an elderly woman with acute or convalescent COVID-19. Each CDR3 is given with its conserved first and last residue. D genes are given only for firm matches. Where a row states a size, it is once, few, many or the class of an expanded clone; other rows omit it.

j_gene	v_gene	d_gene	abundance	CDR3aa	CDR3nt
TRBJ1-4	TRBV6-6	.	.	CASSLRSQNEKLFF	TGTGCCAGCAGCCTCCGAAGCCAAAATGAAAAACTGTTTTTT
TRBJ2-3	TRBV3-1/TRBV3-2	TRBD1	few	CASSQPFRTGYTDTQYF	TGTGCCAGCAGCCAACCGTTCAGGACAGGGTACACAGATACGCAGTATTTT
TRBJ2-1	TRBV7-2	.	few	CASSSLGTRTYNEQFF	TGTGCCAGCAGCTCCCTGGGGACTCGAACCTACAATGAGCAGTTCTTC
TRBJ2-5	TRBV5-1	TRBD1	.	CASRESGGQETQYF	TGCGCCAGCAGAGAATCAGGGGGCCAAGAGACCCAGTACTTC
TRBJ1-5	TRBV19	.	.	CASSPWEGNQPQHF	TGTGCCAGTAGTCCCTGGGAGGGCAATCAGCCCCAGCATTTT
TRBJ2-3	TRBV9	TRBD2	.	CASSVRASGFTDTQYF	TGTGCCAGCAGCGTAAGGGCTAGCGGGTTCACAGATACGCAGTATTTT
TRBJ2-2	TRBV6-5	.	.	CASSYQIGNPGELFF	TGTGCCAGCAGTTACCAGATCGGGAACCCCGGGGAGCTGTTTTTT
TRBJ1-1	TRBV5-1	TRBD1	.	CASSQGVASEAFF	TGCGCCAGCAGCCAGGGGGTTGCATCTGAAGCTTTCTTT
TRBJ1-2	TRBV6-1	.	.	CASSEQSNYGYTF	TGTGCCAGCAGTGAACAGTCAAACTATGGCTACACCTTC
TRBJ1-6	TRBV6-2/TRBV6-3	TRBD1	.	CASSWTGGGSPLHF	TGTGCCAGCAGCTGGACAGGAGGTGGTTCACCCCTCCACTTT
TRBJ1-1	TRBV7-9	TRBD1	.	CASSPQTGFMTEAFF	TGTGCCAGCAGCCCCCAGACAGGGTTCATGACTGAAGCTTTCTTT
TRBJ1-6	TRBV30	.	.	CAWRASGIFYNSPLHF	TGTGCCTGGAGAGCCTCCGGGATTTTCTATAATTCACCCCTCCACTTT
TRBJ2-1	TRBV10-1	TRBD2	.	CASRQAGGSYNEQFF	TGCGCCAGCAGGCAAGCGGGAGGCTCCTACAATGAGCAGTTCTTC
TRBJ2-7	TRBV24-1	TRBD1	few	CATSEVVSDRGYEQYF	TGTGCCACCAGTGAGGTAGTGTCGGACAGGGGCTACGAGCAGTACTTC
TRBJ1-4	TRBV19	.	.	CASSIRTQNEKLFF	TGTGCCAGTAGTATACGAACCCAGAATGAAAAACTGTTTTTT
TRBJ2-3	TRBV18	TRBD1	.	CASSLRGPYTDTQYF	TGTGCCAGCTCACTCAGGGGGCCCTACACAGATACGCAGTATTTT
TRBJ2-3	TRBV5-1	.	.	CASSLVGRGADTQYF	TGCGCCAGCAGCTTAGTTGGCCGCGGGGCAGATACGCAGTATTTT
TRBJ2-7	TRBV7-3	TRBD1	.	CASSPGQGAEQYF	TGTGCCAGCAGCCCTGGGCAGGGGGCCGAGCAGTACTTC
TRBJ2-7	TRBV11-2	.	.	CASSLTQGSQYEQYF	TGTGCCAGCAGCTTAACTCAGGGGTCCCAATACGAGCAGTACTTC
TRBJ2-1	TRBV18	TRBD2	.	CASSRLAGFEQFF	TGTGCCAGCTCGCGGCTAGCGGGATTTGAGCAGTTCTTC
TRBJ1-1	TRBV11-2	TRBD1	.	CASSLTGDTEAFF	TGTGCCAGCAGCCTTACAGGGGACACTGAAGCTTTCTTT
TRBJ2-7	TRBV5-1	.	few	CASSIPENEQYF	TGCGCCAGCAGCATCCCAGAAAACGAGCAGTACTTC
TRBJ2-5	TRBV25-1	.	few	CASSGETLQETQYF	TGTGCCAGCAGTGGGGAGACCTTACAAGAGACCCAGTACTTC
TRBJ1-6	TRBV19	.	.	CASNLHGSSYNSPLHF	TGTGCCAGTAACCTGCACGGTAGCTCCTATAATTCACCCCTCCACTTT
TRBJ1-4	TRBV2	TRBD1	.	CASSGISGTDNEKLFF	TGTGCCAGCAGTGGAATATCCGGGACAGATAATGAAAAACTGTTTTTT
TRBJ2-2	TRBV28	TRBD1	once	CASSPGQGTGELFF	TGTGCCAGCAGTCCAGGACAGGGCACCGGGGAGCTGTTTTTT
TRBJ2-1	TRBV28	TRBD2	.	CASSLPAGTRWFF	TGTGCCAGCAGTTTACCTGCCGGGACTAGATGGTTCTTC
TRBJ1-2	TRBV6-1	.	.	CASSEAGTLVYGYTF	TGTGCCAGCAGTGAAGCGGGGACACTGGTCTATGGCTACACCTTC
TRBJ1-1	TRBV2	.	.	CASSEPVTRLGEAFF	TGTGCCAGCAGTGAACCCGTGACACGCTTGGGTGAAGCTTTCTTT
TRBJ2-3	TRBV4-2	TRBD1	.	CASSQYFGQGKIDTQYF	TGTGCCAGCAGCCAATATTTTGGACAGGGGAAGATAGATACGCAGTATTTT
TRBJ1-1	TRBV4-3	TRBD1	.	CASSQDGTGGPMNTEAFF	TGCGCCAGCAGCCAAGATGGTACAGGGGGCCCCATGAACACTGAAGCTTTCTTT
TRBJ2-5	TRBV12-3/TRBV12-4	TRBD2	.	CASSFGGEETQYF	TGTGCCAGCAGTTTTGGGGGGGAAGAGACCCAGTACTTC
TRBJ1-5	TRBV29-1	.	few	CSVARGTSEPQHF	TGCAGCGTTGCTAGGGGGACATCTGAGCCCCAGCATTTT
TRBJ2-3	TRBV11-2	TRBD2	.	CASSLEKRGAVTDTQYF	TGTGCCAGCAGCTTAGAGAAGCGGGGGGCCGTCACAGATACGCAGTATTTT
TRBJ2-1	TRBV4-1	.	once	CASSQGAASSYNEQFF	TGCGCCAGCAGCCAAGGGGCCGCGAGCTCCTACAATGAGCAGTTCTTC
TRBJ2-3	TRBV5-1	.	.	CASSFGEDTQYF	TGCGCCAGCAGCTTCGGTGAAGATACGCAGTATTTT
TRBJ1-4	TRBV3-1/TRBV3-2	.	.	CASSQDGPSGRGLFF	TGTGCCAGCAGCCAAGACGGCCCATCAGGGAGGGGACTGTTTTTT
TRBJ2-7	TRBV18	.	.	CASSPRRFGGTASYEQYF	TGTGCCAGCTCACCAAGACGATTTGGCGGGACAGCATCCTACGAGCAGTACTTC
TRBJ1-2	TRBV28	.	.	CASRTYTGGAEYGYTF	TGTGCCAGCAGGACTTATACTGGGGGGGCGGAATATGGCTACACCTTC
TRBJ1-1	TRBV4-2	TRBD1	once	CASSQPMDRANTEAFF	TGTGCCAGCAGCCAACCCATGGACAGGGCGAACACTGAAGCTTTCTTT
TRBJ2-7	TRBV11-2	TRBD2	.	CASSRNPGTRSHYEQYF	TGTGCCAGCAGCCGGAACCCCGGGACTAGATCCCACTACGAGCAGTACTTC
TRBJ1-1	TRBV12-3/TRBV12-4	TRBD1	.	CASRQPGGTEAFF	TGTGCCAGCAGACAACCAGGGGGGACTGAAGCTTTCTTT
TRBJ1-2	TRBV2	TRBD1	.	CASSIGQGAYPNTF	TGTGCCAGCAGTATCGGACAGGGGGCGTATCCCAACACCTTC
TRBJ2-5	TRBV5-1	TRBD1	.	CASSSYTGTEKETQYF	TGCGCCAGCAGCTCCTATACAGGGACAGAAAAAGAGACCCAGTACTTC
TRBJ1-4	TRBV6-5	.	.	CASSYGYGGNEKLFF	TGTGCCAGCAGTTACGGTTACGGGGGGAATGAAAAACTGTTTTTT
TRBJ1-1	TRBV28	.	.	CASLGQFTEAFF	TGTGCCAGCCTGGGACAATTCACTGAAGCTTTCTTT
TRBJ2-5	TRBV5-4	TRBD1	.	CASSVDRGRETQYF	TGTGCCAGCAGCGTCGACAGGGGCCGGGAGACCCAGTACTTC
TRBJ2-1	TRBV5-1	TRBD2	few	CASSNPGLADNEQFF	TGCGCCAGCAGCAACCCGGGACTAGCGGACAATGAGCAGTTCTTC
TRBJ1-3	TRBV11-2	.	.	CASWRGSGNTIYF	TGTGCCAGCTGGAGGGGCTCTGGAAACACCATATATTTT
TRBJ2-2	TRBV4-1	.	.	CASSQDSEGTGELFF	TGCGCCAGCAGCCAAGATTCGGAGGGGACCGGGGAGCTGTTTTTT
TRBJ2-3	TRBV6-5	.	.	CASSYRTSVTDTQYF	TGTGCCAGCAGTTACCGGACATCTGTTACAGATACGCAGTATTTT
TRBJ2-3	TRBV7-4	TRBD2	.	CASSLGLAGARYTQYF	TGTGCCAGCAGCTTAGGACTAGCGGGGGCGAGGTATACGCAGTATTTT
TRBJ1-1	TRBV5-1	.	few	CASSLVGYTEAFF	TGCGCCAGCAGCTTGGTCGGGTACACTGAAGCTTTCTTT
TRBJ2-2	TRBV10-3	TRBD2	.	CAISEGLGPLNTGELFF	TGTGCCATCAGTGAAGGACTAGGACCCCTGAACACCGGGGAGCTGTTTTTT
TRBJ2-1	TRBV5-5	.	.	CASSPRGQTNEQFF	TGTGCCAGCAGCCCAAGAGGGCAGACCAATGAGCAGTTCTTC
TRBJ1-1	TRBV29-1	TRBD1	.	CSVNRGVNTEAFF	TGCAGCGTGAACAGGGGGGTGAACACTGAAGCTTTCTTT